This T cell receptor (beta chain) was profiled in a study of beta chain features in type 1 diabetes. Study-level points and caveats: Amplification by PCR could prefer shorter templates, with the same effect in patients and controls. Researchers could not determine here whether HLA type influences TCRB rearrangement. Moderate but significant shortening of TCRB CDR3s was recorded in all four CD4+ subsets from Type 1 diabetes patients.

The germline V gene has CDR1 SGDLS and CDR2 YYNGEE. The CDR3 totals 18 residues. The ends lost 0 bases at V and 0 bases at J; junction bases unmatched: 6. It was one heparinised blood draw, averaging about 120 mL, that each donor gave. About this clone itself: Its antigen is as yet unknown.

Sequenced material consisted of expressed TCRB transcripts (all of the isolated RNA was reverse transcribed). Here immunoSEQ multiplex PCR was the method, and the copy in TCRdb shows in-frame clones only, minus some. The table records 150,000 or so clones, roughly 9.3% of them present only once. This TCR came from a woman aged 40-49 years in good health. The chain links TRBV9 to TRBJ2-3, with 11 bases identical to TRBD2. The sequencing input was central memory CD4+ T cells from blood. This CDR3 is CASSVASGGSFSTDTQYF. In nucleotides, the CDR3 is TGTGCCAGCAGCGTAGCTAGCGGGGGGTCCTTCAGCACAGATACGCAGTATTTT.